These 15 T cell receptor beta chains were all obtained from the same sample, sequenced in a study of cytomegalovirus exposure and HLA in healthy donors. 13 Jbeta primers and 60 Vbeta primers were used for the PCR. The table came from immunoSEQ multiplex PCR; TCRdb's copy has only in-frame clones and leaves some out. The table has 200,000 or so clones, approximately 84% seen once. Material for sequencing was PBMCs. Receptor source: a man between 50 and 59 years old in good health and CMV-seronegative.

The rearrangement joins TRBV7-2 to TRBJ1-2; D possibly corresponds to TRBD1 (5 bases). The ends were cut back, 1 base at V and 4 bases at J, with 16 bases in the middle. The V gene's germline CDR1 is SGHTA and CDR2 FQGNSA. CDR3 length equals 16 residues. CDR3 nucleotide sequence: TGTGCCAGCAGCTTAGTTTTTGGGGGGAAGGGCTATGGCTACACCTTC. The encoded protein is CASSLVFGGKGYGYTF.

V gene TRBV15 combines with J gene TRBJ1-3; 8 nucleotides agree with TRBD1. In germline, CDR1 is LNHNV, CDR2 YYDKDF (reference sequence). V was clipped by 6 bases and J by 4 bases; unmatched bases: 11. The CDR3 has 16 amino acids. CDR3 sequence (DNA): TGTGCCACCAGTAAAGGACAGGGTGGGCGAGGAAACACCATATATTTT. Its protein is CATSKGQGGRGNTIYF.

This clone has only one observation. V gene TRBV11-2 combines with J gene TRBJ2-3; 7 bases align to TRBD1. Germline CDR1 reads SGHAT; CDR2 reads FQNNGV. This CDR3 has 14 amino acids. The trim removed 6 bases at V and 6 bases at J, leaving 9 bases unmatched. The CDR3 sequence is CASSLEGGRDTQYF. The CDR3 DNA sequence: TGTGCCAGCAGTTTGGAAGGGGGCAGGGATACGCAGTATTTT.

This clone was seen once. The CDR3 loop is CASSQARGSYEQYF. Here the CDR3 DNA reads TGTGCCAGCAGCCAAGCTAGGGGCTCCTACGAGCAGTACTTC. J is TRBJ2-7 and V is TRBV4-2, with D tentatively TRBD1 (5 bases). CDR1 is LGHNA and CDR2 is YNFKEQ in the germline V gene. The CDR3 is 14 residues long. The V end lost 1 base, the J end lost 0 bases, and 7 bases lay between the germline ends.

This chain joins TRBV15 and TRBJ1-4, with TRBD1 identical over 7 bases. CDR3 length: 15 residues. Per the germline V gene, CDR1 is LNHNV and CDR2 is YYDKDF (reference sequence). Germline trimming cut 3 bases from V and 2 bases from J; bases unmatched to any gene: 3. The CDR3 loop reads CATSSLGQTNEKLFF. CDR3 coding DNA: TGTGCCACCAGCAGTTTGGGACAGACTAATGAAAAACTGTTTTTT.

This chain uses TRBV6-6 with TRBJ2-7, with 7 positions matching TRBD1. J lost 4 bases, V lost 8 bases, and 8 bases had no gene match. Germline CDR1 is MNHNY and CDR2 is SVGAGI (reference sequence). The CDR3 extends over 13 amino acids. The CDR3 nucleotides are TGTGCCAGCCTTGACAGGGTAAGATACGAGCAGTACTTC. As protein: CASLDRVRYEQYF.

In its sample, this clone was seen a few times. J is TRBJ1-1 and V is TRBV5-5; D is unresolved. V lost 3 bases, J lost 1 base, and 16 bases lay in between. Germline V CDR1 and CDR2: SGHKS, YYEKEE (reference sequence). The CDR3 has 16 amino acids. The CDR3 bases are TGTGCCAGCAGCTCCCGCCGGAGCACTTCGAACACTGAAGCTTTCTTT. It encodes CASSSRRSTSNTEAFF. Supplemented by reference TRBV5-5 and TRBJ1-1, the full variable domain reads DAGVTQSPTHLIKTRGQQVTLRCSPISGHKSVSWYQQVLGQGPQFIFQYYEKEERGRGNFPDRFSARQFPNYSSELNVNALLLGDSALYLCASSSRRSTSNTEAFFGQGTRLTVV.

This rearrangement joins TRBV18 to TRBJ1-1; perhaps TRBD1 as D (6 bases). This CDR3 is 17 amino acids long. Trimming stripped 2 bases from V and 4 bases from J, with 20 bases between. The germline gives CDR1 KGHSH, CDR2 LQKENI. CDR3: CASSPRQVNGEGTEAFF. CDR3 DNA: TGTGCCAGCTCACCAAGACAGGTTAACGGAGAGGGCACTGAAGCTTTCTTT.

The chain is built from TRBV7-9 and TRBJ2-7, with D possibly TRBD2 on 7 matching bases. V shed 3 bases and J shed 5 bases, with 14 bases lying between them. CDR3 length: 14 amino acids. CDR1 and CDR2 from the germline V gene are SEHNR and FQNEAQ (reference sequence). The CDR3 region is CASSFLGGRDEQYF. The CDR3 nucleotides read TGTGCCAGCAGCTTCCTGGGGGGGCGCGACGAGCAGTACTTC.

The V call is TRBV4-1, the J call TRBJ2-7; 11 nucleotides line up with TRBD1. Germline V gene data show CDR1 as MGHRA and CDR2 as YSYEKL. The CDR3 has 17 amino acids. Trimming removed 0 bases from V and 6 bases from J; junction bases left unmatched: 10. As DNA, the CDR3 is TGCGCCAGCAGCCAAGAGCGCCGGGGACAGGGGGTTTCCGAGCAGTACTTC. It translates to CASSQERRGQGVSEQYF.

The J gene is TRBJ1-2, the V gene TRBV10-2; 8 positions match TRBD1. The germline V gene encodes CDR1 WSHSY and CDR2 SAAADI. V trimming: 0 bases; J trimming: 3 bases; junction bases outside the gene matches: 3. The CDR3 is made up of 15 amino acids. The CDR3 DNA sequence: TGCGCCAGCAGTGAGTCGCCAGGGGGCGACTATGGCTACACCTTC. Protein sequence: CASSESPGGDYGYTF.

The V and J genes are TRBV7-9 and TRBJ2-5, with TRBD2 identical over 7 bases. The CDR3 is 16 residues long. The V and J ends lost 5 bases and 5 bases, in that order; junction bases with no gene match: 14. Germline V lookup: CDR1 SEHNR, CDR2 FQNEAQ (reference sequence). CDR3 bases: TGTGCCAGCAGCCCCGGGGAGGGCGGGGGAAAGGAGACCCAGTACTTC. Translating gives CASSPGEGGGKETQYF.

The chain is built from TRBV18 and TRBJ1-6, with 7 bases lining up with TRBD1. This CDR3 is 15 amino acids long. V shed 1 base, J shed 8 bases, and the junction held 5 bases outside the gene matches. CDR1 KGHSH and CDR2 LQKENI come from the germline V gene. The CDR3 region has the DNA TGTGCCAGCTCACCACAAAGGGGGCAGGATTCACCCCTCCACTTT. It yields the protein CASSPQRGQDSPLHF.

The CDR3 bases are TGTGCCAGCAGCGTGGGACAGCTTGCCACCTATGGCTACACCTTC. It specifies CASSVGQLATYGYTF. The J gene is TRBJ1-2, the V gene TRBV9, with 7 bases aligning to TRBD1. With 2 bases clipped from V and 4 bases from J, the junction kept 8 bases outside the gene matches. Germline assignment: CDR1 SGDLS and CDR2 YYNGEE. This CDR3 is built from 15 residues.

The chain links TRBV19 to TRBJ1-2; TRBD1 is a possible D gene (5 bases). The CDR3 has 15 amino acids. Looked up from germline, CDR1 is LNHDA and CDR2 is SQIVND (reference sequence). The V and J ends lost 1 base and 5 bases respectively, with 14 bases between them. In DNA form, the CDR3 reads TGTGCCAGTAGTATAGTGCCGGGGGGTGTTTATGGCTACACCTTC. This encodes CASSIVPGGVYGYTF.